This TCR beta chain was profiled in a study of T cells after yellow fever vaccination. Study-level findings and limits: Faster peaking, at day 5 versus 15, marked a secondary response that was weaker. FACS-sorted repertoires could harbor abundant contaminating bulk-population clonotypes.

Universal primer sites and UMIs were introduced during 5'RACE template-switching synthesis of TCR cDNA. One entry per CDR3 protein results from TCRdb running MiXCR on the 5' RACE reads. The sample yields hundreds of thousands of distinct CDR3 sequences, just over 20% seen once. V dropped 0 bases and J dropped 9 bases, with 6 bases sitting between them. This CDR3 is 13 amino acids long. Germline CDR1 LGHNT, CDR2 FRNRAP. This clonotype was seen only a few times. What it recognizes is unknown. This specimen was PBMCs, taken 21 days after the first yellow fever vaccination. The V gene is TRBV12-5, the J gene TRBJ1-6; D remains ambiguous. The TCR sequence derives from a man aged 18 to 35 who received the YFV17D yellow fever vaccine. This CDR3 is CASGLVTSSPLHF. The CDR3 DNA sequence: TGTGCTAGTGGTTTGGTAACGAGTTCACCCCTCCACTTT.